The entry below describes one T cell receptor (beta chain). Repertoires were generated with immunoSEQ multiplex PCR, while TCRdb's copy carries only in-frame clones and drops some. This table has roughly 500,000 clones, roughly nine tenths appearing once. The data were taken from a study of blood T cell repertoires in COVID-19. With 0 bases removed from V and 0 bases from J, the gap between germline ends came to 10 bases. Germline CDR1 SGDLS, CDR2 YYNGEE. The CDR3 is 16 residues long. The sequenced material came from peripheral blood. This TCR derives from a young man with COVID-19, enrolled during active disease. This rearrangement joins TRBV9 to TRBJ2-4, with no clear D. DNA of the CDR3: TGTGCCAGCAGCGTAGGTGGCGGCCTAGCCAAAAACATTCAGTACTTC. This gives the protein CASSVGGGLAKNIQYF.